The 21 T cell receptor beta chains below all came from one sample that was sequenced in a study of blood T cell repertoires in COVID-19. Here immunoSEQ multiplex PCR was the method, and the copy in TCRdb shows in-frame clones only, minus some. The sample has tens of thousands of clones, around nine tenths seen once; the top ten hold about 8.5%. The sequencing input was peripheral blood. These receptors all stem from a man aged 80 or over with active or convalescent COVID-19.

Written as DNA, the CDR3 is TGCGCCAGTGCCCGGGGAACGAACACCGGGGAGCTGTTTTTT. This gives the protein CASARGTNTGELFF. This chain links TRBV10-1 with TRBJ2-2, with D possibly matching TRBD2 (5 bases). CDR3 size: 14 residues. Trimming cost V 9 bases and J 0 bases, with 11 bases left between them. Germline V gives CDR1 WNHNN, CDR2 SYGVQD (reference sequence).

The V call is TRBV6-5, the J call TRBJ1-3, with TRBD1 as a possible D gene (6 bases). The CDR3 consists of 14 residues. V was cut by 6 bases and J by 0 bases, with 9 bases left in between. CDR1 is MNHEY, CDR2 SVGAGI, per germline. As DNA, the CDR3 is TGTGCCAGCAGACAGGGTTTCTCTGGAAACACCATATATTTT. Its protein product is CASRQGFSGNTIYF.

The rearrangement links TRBV7-8 to TRBJ1-5; 8 bases agree with TRBD1. The germline V gene has CDR1 SGHVS and CDR2 FQNEAQ. Germline trimming cut 6 bases from V and 1 base from J; bases unmatched to any gene: 8. CDR3 length: 16 amino acids. The CDR3, as DNA: TGTGCCAGCAGTCGGACAGGGCGGCAGAGCAATCAGCCCCAGCATTTT. Amino acids: CASSRTGRQSNQPQHF.

The gene calls are TRBV3-1 (or the pseudogene TRBV3-2) and TRBJ1-1, with D maybe TRBD1 (6 bases). The CDR3 has 11 residues. Germline V gene sequence: CDR1 LGHDT, CDR2 YNNKEL (reference sequence). Trimming shortened V by 3 bases and J by 9 bases, and 8 bases separated the two germline ends. CDR3 amino acids: CASSQGAQAFF. In nucleotides, the CDR3 is TGTGCCAGCAGCCAGGGGGCCCAAGCTTTCTTT.

This clone is a singleton in its sample. V gene TRBV29-1 combines with J gene TRBJ2-3; D unresolved. The CDR3 has 11 amino acids. Germline CDR1 SQVTM, CDR2 ANQGSEA. V was clipped by 7 bases and J by 5 bases, with 10 bases between them. CDR3 region: CSALLRDTQYF. For the CDR3, the DNA is TGCAGCGCCCTATTAAGAGATACGCAGTATTTT.

The CDR3 DNA reads TGTGCCAGCAGCTCCCTCACAGGGGCCCACGAGCAGTACGTC. Protein: CASSSLTGAHEQYV. The chain carries TRBV11-2 and TRBJ2-7, with 7 bases lining up with TRBD1. CDR1 is SGHAT and CDR2 is FQNNGV in the germline V gene. The CDR3 consists of 14 residues. V was clipped by 4 bases and J by 5 bases; unmatched bases: 8.

This clone occurred once. The rearrangement links TRBV18 to TRBJ1-5, with D tentatively TRBD1 (6 bases). CDR3 size: 15 residues. Germline lookup yields CDR1 KGHSH and CDR2 LQKENI. V gave up 6 bases and J gave up 7 bases, with 19 bases separating them. The CDR3 nucleotides read TGTGCCAGCTCGCCCACAGGGCCTAATATGCAGCCCCAGCATTTT. Amino acids: CASSPTGPNMQPQHF.

This clone has a single count. The chain joins TRBV28 to TRBJ2-5; TRBD1 matches 10 bases. The trim removed 3 bases at V and 5 bases at J, leaving 9 bases unmatched. In germline, CDR1 is MDHEN, CDR2 SYDVKM. This CDR3 has 16 residues. The CDR3 is CASSFQTGGHYETQYF. The CDR3, as DNA: TGTGCCAGCAGTTTCCAGACAGGGGGCCATTATGAGACCCAGTACTTC.

The rearrangement joins TRBV3-1 (or the pseudogene TRBV3-2) to TRBJ1-5; TRBD1 might be the D (5 bases). This CDR3 region has 14 residues. CDR1 and CDR2 from the germline V gene are LGHDT and YNNKEL (reference sequence). Trimming removed 0 bases from V and 6 bases from J, with 9 bases in between. The CDR3 loop reads CASSQDPGFQPQHF. In nucleotides, the CDR3 is TGTGCCAGCAGCCAAGATCCAGGGTTTCAGCCCCAGCATTTT.

The chain carries TRBV3-1 (or the pseudogene TRBV3-2) and TRBJ2-3, with D perhaps TRBD1 (6 bases). V was clipped by 3 bases and J by 1 base, with 14 bases between them. Per the germline V gene, CDR1 is LGHDT and CDR2 is YNNKEL (reference sequence). This CDR3 region has 16 residues. The CDR3 loop reads CASSQGPGEGTDTQYF. DNA of the CDR3: TGTGCCAGCAGCCAGGGGCCAGGGGAAGGCACAGATACGCAGTATTTT.

The chain joins TRBV2 to TRBJ2-3; possible D gene TRBD1, 6 bases. V was shortened by 6 bases and J by 4 bases, with 14 bases between the two germline ends. Germline values: CDR1 SNHLY, CDR2 FYNNEI. The CDR3 runs 14 residues. CDR3 DNA sequence: TGTGCCAGCAGCCTACAGGGATCGGCAGATACGCAGTATTTT. As protein: CASSLQGSADTQYF.

This chain uses TRBV9 with TRBJ2-1; 8 bases fit TRBD2. This CDR3 comprises 17 residues. Germline CDR1 and CDR2: SGDLS and YYNGEE. Trimming cost V 3 bases and J 0 bases; bases outside gene matches: 8. CDR3 protein: CASSASGSQSSYNEQFF. CDR3 nucleotide sequence: TGTGCCAGCAGCGCGAGCGGGAGTCAAAGCTCCTACAATGAGCAGTTCTTC.

The chain links TRBV18 to TRBJ1-6; D might be TRBD1 (6 bases). Germline CDR1 KGHSH, CDR2 LQKENI. Trimming pared 6 bases from V and 8 bases from J, leaving 17 bases between. The CDR3 has 15 residues. This CDR3 reads CASSPTGTVDSPLHF. The DNA of the CDR3 is TGTGCCAGCTCCCCGACAGGAACGGTGGATTCACCCCTCCACTTT.

A note on this clone: Different DNA sequences within this sample yield the same CDR3. The rearrangement uses TRBV5-1 and TRBJ1-2, with 8 bases fitting TRBD1. CDR1 and CDR2 from the germline V gene are SGHRS and YFSETQ. V gave up 0 bases and J gave up 5 bases; unmatched junction bases: 3. CDR3 length: 14 residues. Written as DNA, the CDR3 is TGCGCCAGCAGCTTGGTTCAGGGGGCTTATGGCTACACCTTC. Amino acid sequence: CASSLVQGAYGYTF.

The chain joins TRBV9 to TRBJ1-1, with D possibly TRBD1 on 5 matching bases. V lost 4 bases, J lost 1 base, and 14 bases lay in between. The CDR3 covers 15 residues. Germline lookup yields CDR1 SGDLS and CDR2 YYNGEE. In DNA form, the CDR3 reads TGTGCCAGCAGCTTAGCAGGGTTGGGGAACACTGAAGCTTTCTTT. It translates to CASSLAGLGNTEAFF.

The chain combines TRBV27 with TRBJ2-3; possible D gene TRBD2, 5 bases. Germline CDR1 and CDR2: MNHEY and SMNVEV (reference sequence). V gave up 6 bases and J gave up 3 bases, with 16 bases separating them. The CDR3 consists of 15 residues. The CDR3 nucleotides are TGTGCCAGCAGGTCCTTCGCGGGTAGTACAGATACGCAGTATTTT. This sequence encodes CASRSFAGSTDTQYF.

This rearrangement joins TRBV11-1 to TRBJ1-2; no clear D gene. This CDR3 spans 14 amino acids. Germline values: CDR1 SGHAT, CDR2 FQDESV (reference sequence). Deletions cut 5 bases from V and 5 bases from J, with 15 bases between. This CDR3 reads CASSPGPQIYGYTF. The CDR3 nucleotides are TGTGCCAGCAGCCCTGGCCCCCAGATATATGGCTACACCTTC.

V is TRBV5-1 and J is TRBJ1-2, with TRBD1 as a possible D gene (5 bases). The CDR3 consists of 15 residues. Deletions cut 4 bases from V and 4 bases from J, with 17 bases between. Germline V gene sequence: CDR1 SGHRS, CDR2 YFSETQ. CDR3 DNA sequence: TGCGCCAGCAGCCCTCTATCGGCAGGGTTCTATGGCTACACCTTC. Its protein is CASSPLSAGFYGYTF.

This clone occurred once. The rearrangement joins TRBV5-5 to TRBJ2-7, with 8 bases aligning to TRBD1. With 4 bases clipped from V and 2 bases from J, the junction kept 8 bases outside the gene matches. Per germline, CDR1 SGHKS and CDR2 YYEKEE (reference sequence). This CDR3 comprises 15 residues. The CDR3 loop is CASSAPGTGAYEQYV. CDR3 sequence (DNA): TGTGCCAGCAGCGCCCCCGGGACAGGAGCCTACGAGCAGTACGTC.

V gene TRBV19 combines with J gene TRBJ2-3, with D possibly being TRBD2 (5 bases). Germline-derived CDR1 and CDR2 are LNHDA and SQIVND (reference sequence). CDR3 length: 15 residues. The ends were cut back, 4 bases at V and 2 bases at J, with 13 bases in the middle. The DNA for the CDR3 is TGTGCCAGTAGTAACCCACGACGGGACACAGATACGCAGTATTTT. This codes for CASSNPRRDTDTQYF.

The rearrangement links TRBV24-1 to TRBJ2-1; D not certain. With 5 bases removed from V and 6 bases from J, the gap between germline ends came to 7 bases. Per germline, CDR1 KGHDR and CDR2 SFDVKD. The CDR3 has 12 amino acids. The CDR3 sequence is CATSVSFNEQFF. The CDR3, as DNA: TGTGCCACCAGTGTCTCGTTCAATGAGCAGTTCTTC.